The rows below give T cell receptor beta chains drawn from one sample of a study of T cells in Graves' hyperthyroidism and ophthalmopathy. TCRdb re-called the multiplex PCR reads with MiXCR, one entry per CDR3 protein. The table includes over 250,000 distinct CDR3 sequences, over 15% detected once. Sequences were obtained from blood. Receptors originate from a woman aged 60-70 years with Graves' ophthalmopathy. Each CDR3 is given with its conserved first and last residue. D genes are given only for firm matches. Where a row states a size, it is once, few, many or the class of an expanded clone; other rows omit it.

abundance: many
d_gene: -
j_gene: TRBJ2-7
v_gene: TRBV28
CDR3nt: TGTGCCAGCAGTTTGAGGCCCAGCTCCTACGAGCAGTACTTC
CDR3aa: CASSLRPSSYEQYF

abundance: many
d_gene: -
j_gene: TRBJ2-7
v_gene: TRBV29-1
CDR3nt: TGCAGCGTAGAGAGGCGATCGGGGGCCGAGCAGTACTTC
CDR3aa: CSVERRSGAEQYF

abundance: many
d_gene: TRBD1
j_gene: TRBJ1-2
v_gene: TRBV7-2
CDR3nt: TGTGCCAGCAGCTCGACAGGGGGCGAAATTGGAGGCTATGGCTACACCTTC
CDR3aa: CASSSTGGEIGGYGYTF

abundance: -
d_gene: TRBD1
j_gene: TRBJ1-2
v_gene: TRBV20-1
CDR3nt: TGCAGTGCCGACCCCCCCGGGACAGGGGATGGCTACACCTTC
CDR3aa: CSADPPGTGDGYTF

abundance: many
d_gene: TRBD1
j_gene: TRBJ2-5
v_gene: TRBV7-2
CDR3nt: TGTGCCAGCAGCCCGCGGACAGGCCCACAAGAGACCCAGTACTTC
CDR3aa: CASSPRTGPQETQYF

abundance: many
d_gene: -
j_gene: TRBJ2-1
v_gene: TRBV20-1
CDR3nt: TGCAGTGCTAATATTATGGGACCGCATCATTCATTCAATGAGCAGTTCTTC
CDR3aa: CSANIMGPHHSFNEQFF

abundance: many
d_gene: -
j_gene: TRBJ2-5
v_gene: TRBV2
CDR3nt: TGTGCCAGCGGTGGGACCCCAGGAGGGACCCAGTACTTC
CDR3aa: CASGGTPGGTQYF

abundance: few
d_gene: TRBD1
j_gene: TRBJ1-2
v_gene: TRBV30
CDR3nt: TGTGCCTGGAGCAGGGGGCGCACCTATGGCTACACCTTC
CDR3aa: CAWSRGRTYGYTF

abundance: many
d_gene: -
j_gene: TRBJ2-5
v_gene: TRBV4-3
CDR3nt: TGCGCCAGCAGCCAAGAGGCAGAGTCGAGGACGGCGCTTTCGTGGACCCAGTACTTC
CDR3aa: CASSQEAESRTALSWTQYF

abundance: many
d_gene: -
j_gene: TRBJ2-4
v_gene: TRBV7-2
CDR3nt: TGTGCCAGCAGCTTGCAGAAACTAGCCAAAAACATTCAGTACTTC
CDR3aa: CASSLQKLAKNIQYF

abundance: few
d_gene: -
j_gene: TRBJ2-7
v_gene: TRBV6-2/TRBV6-3
CDR3nt: TGTGCCAGCAGTTACCCCGGTAGCGTCATCTCCTACGAGCAGTACTTC
CDR3aa: CASSYPGSVISYEQYF

abundance: -
d_gene: -
j_gene: TRBJ2-2
v_gene: TRBV5-1
CDR3nt: TGCGCCAGCAGCTTGATGGGGGAGACCACCGGGGAGCTGTTTTTT
CDR3aa: CASSLMGETTGELFF

abundance: many
d_gene: TRBD2
j_gene: TRBJ2-5
v_gene: TRBV20-1
CDR3nt: TGCAGTGCTAGGAGCGGGGGGGCCCCCCAAGAGACCCAGTACTTC
CDR3aa: CSARSGGAPQETQYF

abundance: many
d_gene: -
j_gene: TRBJ2-1
v_gene: TRBV13
CDR3nt: TGTGCCAGCAGCTTGAGTGGGGAGCAGTTCTTC
CDR3aa: CASSLSGEQFF

abundance: many
d_gene: -
j_gene: TRBJ1-5
v_gene: TRBV24-1
CDR3nt: TGTGCCACCAGTGATATATTTAGCAATCAGCCCCAGCATTTT
CDR3aa: CATSDIFSNQPQHF

abundance: many
d_gene: TRBD1
j_gene: TRBJ1-5
v_gene: TRBV7-2
CDR3nt: TGTGCCAGCAGGGGGACGGGACAGATCAATCAGCCCCAGCATTTT
CDR3aa: CASRGTGQINQPQHF

abundance: many
d_gene: TRBD1
j_gene: TRBJ2-2
v_gene: TRBV20-1
CDR3nt: TGCAGTGCTACTCAGGACAGGGGCCTCAACACCGGGGAGCTGTTTTTT
CDR3aa: CSATQDRGLNTGELFF

abundance: few
d_gene: -
j_gene: TRBJ1-4
v_gene: TRBV30
CDR3nt: TGTGCCTGGGGCCACTGGGGGGGGCCTGGAGGGGCAACTAATGAAAAACTGTTTTTT
CDR3aa: CAWGHWGGPGGATNEKLFF

abundance: many
d_gene: TRBD2
j_gene: TRBJ2-7
v_gene: TRBV5-1
CDR3nt: TGCGCCAGCAGGCCTATAGCGGGGGGGAGCCACGAGCAGTACTTC
CDR3aa: CASRPIAGGSHEQYF

abundance: -
d_gene: -
j_gene: TRBJ1-5
v_gene: TRBV6-2/TRBV6-3
CDR3nt: TGTGCCAGCAGGCCGAGCAATCAGCCCCAGCATTTT
CDR3aa: CASRPSNQPQHF

abundance: -
d_gene: TRBD2
j_gene: TRBJ2-1
v_gene: TRBV10-1
CDR3nt: TGCGCCATAATGTATGGGAGGGATGCCAATGAGCAGTTCTTC
CDR3aa: CAIMYGRDANEQFF

abundance: -
d_gene: -
j_gene: TRBJ1-5
v_gene: TRBV2
CDR3nt: TGTGCCAGCAGTGAAAGGGCGGAGACTCAGCCCCAGCATTTT
CDR3aa: CASSERAETQPQHF

abundance: -
d_gene: -
j_gene: TRBJ2-6
v_gene: TRBV4-3
CDR3nt: TGCGCCAGCAGCCAAGATGGAGGGGCTCCTGGGGCCAACGTCCTGACTTTC
CDR3aa: CASSQDGGAPGANVLTF

abundance: -
d_gene: TRBD2
j_gene: TRBJ2-3
v_gene: TRBV4-2
CDR3nt: TGTGCCAGCAGCCACCCGACTAGCGGGAGGGGTGTAGATACGCAGTATTTT
CDR3aa: CASSHPTSGRGVDTQYF

abundance: many
d_gene: TRBD1
j_gene: TRBJ1-1
v_gene: TRBV6-1
CDR3nt: TGTGCCAGCAGGGGAACGGACAGGGGATTTGAAGCTTTCTTT
CDR3aa: CASRGTDRGFEAFF

abundance: few
d_gene: -
j_gene: TRBJ2-7
v_gene: TRBV6-1
CDR3nt: TGTGCCAGCCGTCCCCCCCCCAGCTACGAGCAGTACTTC
CDR3aa: CASRPPPSYEQYF

abundance: few
d_gene: -
j_gene: TRBJ1-2
v_gene: TRBV6-1
CDR3nt: TGTGCCAGCAGTGAGAGCAGGGTCTATGGCTACACCTTC
CDR3aa: CASSESRVYGYTF

abundance: few
d_gene: TRBD2
j_gene: TRBJ2-7
v_gene: TRBV6-1
CDR3nt: TGTGCCAGCAGGGGACTAGCGGCCCCCTACGAGCAGTACTTC
CDR3aa: CASRGLAAPYEQYF

abundance: -
d_gene: TRBD1
j_gene: TRBJ1-5
v_gene: TRBV20-1
CDR3nt: TGCAGTGTTTCAACGGGACAGGGGTTCCAGCAGCCCCAGCGTTTT
CDR3aa: CSVSTGQGFQQPQRF

abundance: -
d_gene: -
j_gene: TRBJ2-7
v_gene: TRBV27
CDR3nt: TGTGCCAGCAGTTTATCCGGCTCCCCCTCCTACGAGCAGTACTTC
CDR3aa: CASSLSGSPSYEQYF

abundance: many
d_gene: TRBD2
j_gene: TRBJ2-3
v_gene: TRBV6-1
CDR3nt: TGTGCCAGCAGCCTTAGCGGGGCATACACAGATACGCAGTATTTT
CDR3aa: CASSLSGAYTDTQYF

abundance: many
d_gene: -
j_gene: TRBJ2-1
v_gene: TRBV6-1
CDR3nt: TGTGCCAGCAGCCCCGCTGGGGAAGGCATTGAGCAGTTCTTC
CDR3aa: CASSPAGEGIEQFF